The clone carrying this T cell receptor beta chain was recorded only once. The record originates from a study of blood T cell repertoires in COVID-19. Study background: PBMCs, B-cell-depleted T cells, or T cells were the source of the cDNA or gDNA that made up the material.

TCRdb keeps only in-frame clones here, not all; method: immunoSEQ multiplex PCR. The table has around 210,000 clones, about 78% seen once. This TCR was sampled from a woman aged 70 to 79 with acute or convalescent COVID-19. The sample was peripheral blood.

The CDR3 DNA follows: TGTGCCAGCAGCACCACCCTTTCCGCGGGGGAGGTCGCGCAGTTCTTC. Protein: CASSTTLSAGEVAQFF. V gene TRBV5-5 combines with J gene TRBJ2-1, with TRBD2 identical over 7 bases. The J segment lost 12 bases and the V segment lost 4 bases, leaving 19 bases of the junction unmatched. CDR1 and CDR2 (germline): SGHKS, YYEKEE (reference sequence). The CDR3 has 16 residues.